These T cell receptor beta chains were read from a single sample in a study of blood T cell repertoires in COVID-19. The repertoire was sequenced with immunoSEQ multiplex PCR; TCRdb's copy has only in-frame clones and lacks some. The sample lists 40,000 or so clones, roughly 70% occurring once. Sequencing input: peripheral blood. The receptors originated from a man between 65 and 85 years old with COVID-19, enrolled during active disease. The CDR3 runs from the conserved cysteine through the conserved F or W. A D gene is named only where the DNA matches it firmly. Size tells how often a clone was seen (once, few, many) or the class of an expanded clone, and some rows leave it out.

D	J	V	size	DNA	CDR3
NA	TRBJ1-2	TRBV18	NA	TGTGCCAGCTCACCACTTACAGGAAACCTGGACTATGGCTACACCTTC	CASSPLTGNLDYGYTF
TRBD2	TRBJ2-1	TRBV9	NA	TGTGCCAGCAGCGTAGAGACTAGCAGCAACAATGAGCAGTTCTTC	CASSVETSSNNEQFF
TRBD2	TRBJ2-7	TRBV9	once	TGTGCCAGCAGCGTAGCTCAGACTAGCGGGGGTTCGTCCTACGAGCAGTACTTC	CASSVAQTSGGSSYEQYF
NA	TRBJ2-7	TRBV10-2	once	TGCGCCAGCAGTGTCGGGTATTCCTACGAGCAGTACTTC	CASSVGYSYEQYF
NA	TRBJ1-5	TRBV10-3	NA	TGTGCCATCAGTGATTCTGGGGGGAACAATCAGCCCCAGCATTTT	CAISDSGGNNQPQHF
NA	TRBJ1-3	TRBV7-8	NA	TGTGCCAGCAGCCCCTGGGAGGGGCACACCATATATTTT	CASSPWEGHTIYF
NA	TRBJ1-1	TRBV28	NA	TGTGCCACCCTTACGGGGTACACTGAAGCTTTCTTT	CATLTGYTEAFF
NA	TRBJ1-4	TRBV4-1	NA	TGCGCCAGCAGCCAAGGGCCCGGGAGGTCAACTAATGAAAAACTGTTTTTT	CASSQGPGRSTNEKLFF
NA	TRBJ2-7	TRBV3-1/TRBV3-2	few	TGTGCCAGCAGCCAAAGGGGTAGGGTCCCTAACGAGCAGTACTTC	CASSQRGRVPNEQYF
TRBD1	TRBJ2-7	TRBV7-2	NA	TGTGCCAGCAGCCTATGGACAGGCTACTACGAGCAGTACTTC	CASSLWTGYYEQYF
NA	TRBJ1-3	TRBV4-1	NA	TGCGCCAGCAGCCAAGATTACACCTTCTCTGGAAACACCATATATTTT	CASSQDYTFSGNTIYF
TRBD1	TRBJ1-4	TRBV4-1	NA	TGCGCCAGCAGCCGGGACCCGGGACAGTTTAATGAAAAACTGTTTTTT	CASSRDPGQFNEKLFF
NA	TRBJ2-3	TRBV27	NA	TGTGCCAGCAGTTCCCGGGGGACAGGTGGGGGGGCAGATACGCAGTATTTT	CASSSRGTGGGADTQYF
NA	TRBJ2-3	TRBV20-1	NA	TGCAGTGCTAGTGGGGAGGGGGGTACGCAGTATTTT	CSASGEGGTQYF
NA	TRBJ1-5	TRBV6-6	NA	TGTGCCAGCAGCCCCCTCGGGACACATAGCAATCAGCCCCAGCATTTT	CASSPLGTHSNQPQHF
TRBD2	TRBJ2-1	TRBV19	NA	TGTGCCAGTAGCGGACTAGCGGGAGGTTACAATGAGCAGTTCTTC	CASSGLAGGYNEQFF
NA	TRBJ1-3	TRBV7-2	NA	TGTGCCAGCAGCCGTACGGGGGAAAGGGGAAACACCATATATTTT	CASSRTGERGNTIYF
NA	TRBJ2-2	TRBV18	NA	TGTGCCAGCTCACCCTCAGGGGGGTCAGCGACCACCGGGGAGCTGTTTTTT	CASSPSGGSATTGELFF
NA	TRBJ1-2	TRBV5-6	NA	TGTGCCAGCAGCTCGGTCGTCGGCTATGGCTACACCTTC	CASSSVVGYGYTF
TRBD2	TRBJ2-7	TRBV14	NA	TGTGCCAGCAGCATAACGGGACTAGCGGGAGGGCCTCTCGACTACGAGCAGTACTTC	CASSITGLAGGPLDYEQYF
NA	TRBJ1-5	TRBV4-2	NA	TGTGCCAGCAGCCAAGAGGGGAGGGTGAATCAGGCCCAGCATTTT	CASSQEGRVNQAQHF
NA	TRBJ2-3	TRBV9	NA	TGTGCCAGCAGCGTAAGGGGCCCTAGGGGCACAGATACGCAGTATTTT	CASSVRGPRGTDTQYF
NA	TRBJ2-5	TRBV5-1	NA	TGCGCCAGCAGCTTCGGGTCGTGGGAGACCCAGTACTTC	CASSFGSWETQYF
TRBD2	TRBJ2-1	TRBV6-2/TRBV6-3	medium-sized	TGTGCCAGCAGTCGCGGGCTAGCGGTTTACAATGAGCAGTTCTTC	CASSRGLAVYNEQFF
TRBD2	TRBJ2-2	TRBV9	NA	TGTGCCAGCAGCCCCGGGACTAGCGGGTTTTACACCGGGGAGCTGTTTTTT	CASSPGTSGFYTGELFF
NA	TRBJ1-5	TRBV7-8	NA	TGTGCCAGCAGCTTAGGGGGGCGTCGAAATCAGCCCCAGCATTTT	CASSLGGRRNQPQHF
TRBD1	TRBJ1-6	TRBV2	NA	TGTGCCACAACGACAGGGCTCGGTTCACCCCTCCACTTT	CATTTGLGSPLHF
NA	TRBJ2-7	TRBV4-1	large	TGCGCCAGCAGCCACACAGGAAGCTCCTACGAGCAGTACTTC	CASSHTGSSYEQYF
TRBD1	TRBJ1-4	TRBV4-2	NA	TGTGCCAGCAGCCGCCTAAACAGGGACAGGGTAGGAAAACTGTTTTTT	CASSRLNRDRVGKLFF
NA	TRBJ2-7	TRBV29-1	few	TGCAGCGTTGAAGGGGGGGCCTACGAGCAGTACTTC	CSVEGGAYEQYF
NA	TRBJ2-7	TRBV25-1	NA	TGTGCCAGCAGTGATCAGACTAGATTTGATCTCTCCGAGCAGTACTTC	CASSDQTRFDLSEQYF
NA	TRBJ1-3	TRBV5-1	NA	TGCGCCAGCAACGACGGGAGCTCTGGAAACACCATATATTTT	CASNDGSSGNTIYF
TRBD2	TRBJ2-7	TRBV27	NA	TGTGCCAGCAGTCCCCGGCGGGGGGGAATATTTTACGAGCAGTACTTC	CASSPRRGGIFYEQYF
TRBD1	TRBJ1-5	TRBV19	NA	TGTGCCAGTAGTATAGGGAGGAGAGACAGGGGTAGCAATCAGCCCCAGCATTTT	CASSIGRRDRGSNQPQHF
NA	TRBJ1-5	TRBV7-5	NA	TGTGCCAGAAGCCCGCCCTCGAACAAACAGGGGTGGAGCAATCAGCCCCAGCATTTT	CARSPPSNKQGWSNQPQHF
TRBD1	TRBJ2-7	TRBV25-1	NA	TGTGCCAGCAGTGAGGACAGGGGCTACGAGCAGTACTTC	CASSEDRGYEQYF
NA	TRBJ2-7	TRBV4-1	NA	TGCGCCAGCAGCCAAGATCTATTAGACTACTACGAGCAGTACTTC	CASSQDLLDYYEQYF
NA	TRBJ1-1	TRBV20-1	NA	TGCAGCCCTGAGGGGGACACTGAAGCTTTCTTT	CSPEGDTEAFF